Only one count was recorded for the clone carrying this T cell receptor (beta chain). Its antigen is currently unknown. The data were taken from a study of T cell responses to AZD1222 COVID-19 vaccine. Study conclusions and caveats: No repertoire was sampled before or during the peak T cell response, only after it. Clonal diversity may have been underestimated in mostly white British donors.

Pooling of second doses given at about 4 or about 12 weeks was done. CDR1 and CDR2 (germline): KGHSH, LQKENI. CDR3 size: 15 residues. V was pared by 3 bases and J by 8 bases, with 9 bases of the junction left unmatched. Sequenced by immunoSEQ multiplex PCR; TCRdb stores in-frame clones only, minus some. The sample lists 100,000 to 150,000 clones; approximately 85% were seen once. The TCR originated in an adult who received the AZD1222 COVID-19 vaccine. This rearrangement joins TRBV18 to TRBJ1-1; the match to TRBD1 covers 10 bases. The sequences come from peripheral blood, collected 28 days after the second AZD1222 dose. The CDR3 here is CASSPAGQGELEAFF. Written as DNA, the CDR3 is TGTGCCAGCTCACCCGCCGGACAGGGGGAATTAGAAGCTTTCTTT.